The entry that follows covers one T cell receptor (beta chain) sequence. This specimen belongs to a study of blood T cell repertoires in COVID-19. Participant ages covered about 18 to 89 years across 24 US areas. This CDR3 spans 15 amino acids. V was trimmed by 4 bases and J by 4 bases, leaving 16 bases between them. From germline, CDR1 is LGHNT and CDR2 FRNRAP. Study processing details: Estimates of nucleated cell counts were drawn from the amplification of reference gene primers. The data were produced by immunoSEQ multiplex PCR, yet TCRdb's version contains in-frame clones alone and is incomplete. Clone size and V and J calls were adopted from that table, with D and trimming inferred from the DNA. The repertoire holds 150,000 to 200,000 clones, 80% seen once, with 3% to 4% in the top ten.

The rearrangement uses TRBV12-5 and TRBJ1-1; possible D gene TRBD1, 5 bases. The sequencing sample was made of PBMCs or T cells enriched from blood (not recorded which). The TCR originated in a woman between 55 and 75 years old who had recovered from COVID-19. For the CDR3, the DNA is TGTGCTAGTGGTTCTTCTACATCAGGGCGCACTGAAGCTTTCTTT. Amino acid sequence: CASGSSTSGRTEAFF.